The source of this T cell receptor beta chain is a study of CD8 T cells in Susac syndrome. With random hexamers, reverse transcription was performed on about 0.45 to 1 ug of RNA. The immunoSEQ assay covered 54 Vbeta and 13 Jbeta segments for CDR3. MiXCR was run by TCRdb on the immunoSEQ multiplex PCR reads, yielding one entry per CDR3 protein. The data show roughly 180,000 distinct CDR3 sequences, about 93% seen once. The CDR3 extends over 16 amino acids. CDR1 SGHTA and CDR2 FQGTGA come from the germline V gene. Trimming took 2 bases from V and 5 from J, leaving 18 bases between them. Healthy donors served as age- and sex-matched controls. The authors negatively isolated CD8+ and CD4+ T cells and FACS-enriched TEMRA cells.

What was sequenced was CD4+ T cells from PBMCs. The clonotype was recovered from a human donor in good health. The V call is TRBV7-3, the J call TRBJ2-5; D ambiguous. DNA of the CDR3: TGTGCCAGCAGCTTAGGGTTGAGCGACTTCGGCGAGACCCAGTACTTC. Translating gives CASSLGLSDFGETQYF.